This entry describes one T cell receptor (beta chain). Its cognate antigen is unknown. The CDR3 runs to 15 residues. Germline assignment: CDR1 MDHEN and CDR2 SYDVKM. V trimming: 5 bases; J trimming: 3 bases; junction bases outside the gene matches: 8. Here immunoSEQ multiplex PCR was the method, and the copy in TCRdb shows in-frame clones only, minus some. The data hold approximately 50,000 clones, with approximately 80% observed a single time. This sample is part of a study of radiotherapy plus CTLA-4 blockade in lung cancer. Study background: Objective responses emerged in around a sixth of patients, and roughly 28% attained disease control. Study conclusions and caveats: There was expansion of tumor-derived TCR clones in blood after radiotherapy plus ipilimumab. Among reported predictors of response, early blood T cell clone dynamics with interferon-beta performed best.

This TCR was recovered from a human donor with non-small cell lung cancer whose response to radiotherapy plus ipilimumab could not be evaluated. Sample: peripheral blood, taken from a patient treated with radiotherapy plus ipilimumab. The rearrangement links TRBV28 to TRBJ2-7; 9 nucleotides align to TRBD1. CDR3: CASSLSGQGNYEQYF. In nucleotides, the CDR3 is TGTGCCAGCAGTCTCTCGGGACAGGGAAACTACGAGCAGTACTTC. Supplemented by reference TRBV28 and TRBJ2-7, the full variable domain reads DVKVTQSSRYLVKRTGEKVFLECVQDMDHENMFWYRQDPGLGLRLIYFSYDVKMKEKGDIPEGYSVSREKKERFSLILESASTNQTSMYLCASSLSGQGNYEQYFGPGTRLTVT.